This record concerns one TCR beta chain sequence. The data stem from a study of OX40 agonist ivuxolimab in advanced cancers. Study at large: Partial responses were achieved by three patients, of whom one had hepatocellular carcinoma and two had cutaneous melanoma.

Profiling relied on immunoSEQ multiplex PCR, and the TCRdb table lists in-frame clones only, not all of them. The sample lists under 60,000 clones; around nine tenths were seen once. The material was CD4+ or CD8+ T cells sorted from blood, obtained in a trial of the OX40 agonist ivuxolimab. The receptor comes from an adult with an advanced solid tumor such as melanoma, head and neck, liver or kidney cancer.

This chain's CDR3 is CASSTGWGQPQHF. The DNA for the CDR3 is TGTGCCAGCTCCACAGGGTGGGGACAGCCCCAGCATTTT. V is TRBV28 and J is TRBJ1-5, with D possibly TRBD1 on 6 matching bases. CDR1 and CDR2 (germline): MDHEN, SYDVKM. This CDR3 region has 13 residues. The V gene lost 8 bases and the J gene lost 7 bases, with 15 bases spanning the gap.